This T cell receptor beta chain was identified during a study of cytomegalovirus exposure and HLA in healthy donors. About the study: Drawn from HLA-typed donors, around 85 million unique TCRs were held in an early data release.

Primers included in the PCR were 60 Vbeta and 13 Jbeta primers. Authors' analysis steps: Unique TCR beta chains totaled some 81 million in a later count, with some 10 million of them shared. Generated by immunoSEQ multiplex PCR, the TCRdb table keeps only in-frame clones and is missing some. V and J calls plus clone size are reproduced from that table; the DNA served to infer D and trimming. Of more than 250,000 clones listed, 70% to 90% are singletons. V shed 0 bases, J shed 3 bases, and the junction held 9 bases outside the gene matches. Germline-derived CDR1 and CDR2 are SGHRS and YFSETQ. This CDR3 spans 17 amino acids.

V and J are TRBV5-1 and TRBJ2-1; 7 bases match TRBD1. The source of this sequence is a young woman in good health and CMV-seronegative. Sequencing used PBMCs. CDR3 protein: CASSLAATGTLYNEQFF. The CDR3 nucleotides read TGCGCCAGCAGCTTGGCCGCGACAGGGACCCTCTACAATGAGCAGTTCTTC.